This T cell receptor (beta chain) was recorded in a study of type 1 regulatory T cells. On the study more broadly: An in vitro protocol generated T-allo10, a Tr1-enriched, alloantigen-specific CD4 T cell product.

Each CDR3 protein is one row after TCRdb ran MiXCR on the reads. The sample lists 80,000 to 100,000 distinct CDR3 sequences, roughly 28% occurring once. V gave up 4 bases and J gave up 5 bases, with 12 bases separating them. CDR3 length: 13 amino acids. Germline V gives CDR1 SGHRS, CDR2 YFSETQ. Sequences were obtained from CD4+ T cells, either the whole sample or a sorted fraction (not recorded which). This receptor was identified in a human donor in good health. This chain uses TRBV5-1 with TRBJ2-5; D possibly corresponds to TRBD1 (6 bases). CDR3 nucleotide sequence: TGCGCCAGCAGCGGGGGCTCGGGCGAGACCCAGTACTTC. It yields the protein CASSGGSGETQYF.